Shown below are 19 T cell receptor beta chains from a single sample sequenced in a study of blood T cells in healthy people across ages. The use of a sample-barcoded 5' primer and a J-beta primer mix characterized a second PCR of 7 to 11 cycles. TCRdb re-analysed the 5' RACE reads in MiXCR, keeping a single row per CDR3 protein. The table lists 1.6 million or so distinct CDR3 sequences, approximately 32% of them singletons, with about 10% in the top ten. Sequences were obtained from blood. The receptors shown here come from a woman aged 25 to 45 in good health.

This clonotype was found a few times. The genes are TRBV10-3 and TRBJ1-4; maybe TRBD1 (5 bases). The CDR3 loop spans 14 amino acids. Trimming shortened V by 6 bases and J by 6 bases, and 14 bases separated the two germline ends. Germline V gene lookup returns CDR1 ENHRY and CDR2 SYGVKD. In DNA, the CDR3 is TGTGCCATCAGGGAGAGGGACGGGGATGAAAAACTGTTTTTT. It is translated as CAIRERDGDEKLFF.

V gene TRBV4-2 combines with J gene TRBJ2-7; perhaps D is TRBD1 or TRBD2 (5 bases each). CDR1 is LGHNA and CDR2 is YNFKEQ in the germline V gene. The CDR3 consists of 13 residues. V lost 1 base to trimming and J lost 6 bases, with 10 bases between them. CDR3 amino acids: CASSQAGQGEQYF. DNA for the CDR3: TGTGCCAGCAGCCAAGCGGGGCAAGGCGAGCAGTACTTC.

The CDR3: CSVDGFTEAFF. CDR3 coding DNA: TGCAGCGTTGACGGGTTCACTGAAGCTTTCTTT. V usage is TRBV29-1 and J usage is TRBJ1-1; D is unresolved. Trimming removed 3 bases from V and 4 bases from J, with 6 bases in between. This CDR3 contains 11 residues. Germline V gene lookup returns CDR1 SQVTM and CDR2 ANQGSEA.

In this sample, this clonotype turned up a few times. The V gene is TRBV7-3, the J gene TRBJ1-2; 8 bases fit TRBD1. V lost 3 bases to trimming and J lost 5 bases; unmatched junction nucleotides: 11. Germline loops: CDR1 SGHTA, CDR2 FQGTGA. CDR3 length: 16 amino acids. The DNA of the CDR3 is TGTGCCAGCAGCTTGGGACCTCAGGGGGCTGAGTATGGCTACACCTTC. Its protein product is CASSLGPQGAEYGYTF. The full variable domain, its missing parts supplied by reference TRBV7-3 and TRBJ1-2, is GAGVSQTPSNKVTEKGKYVELRCDPISGHTALYWYRQSLGQGPEFLIYFQGTGAADDSGLPNDRFFAVRPEGSVSTLKIQRTERGDSAVYLCASSLGPQGAEYGYTFGSGTRLTVV.

The chain combines TRBV20-1 with TRBJ2-1, with 13 bases aligning to TRBD2. CDR1 is DFQATT and CDR2 is SNEGSKA in the germline V gene (reference sequence). The CDR3 runs to 17 residues. V lost 0 bases to trimming and J lost 8 bases; unmatched junction nucleotides: 10. This CDR3 is CSARDLKLAGGKDEQFF. CDR3 nucleotides: TGCAGTGCTAGAGATCTGAAACTAGCGGGGGGGAAGGATGAGCAGTTCTTC.

The chain uses TRBV4-2 and TRBJ2-1; a possible D gene is TRBD2 (6 bases). CDR3 size: 16 residues. CDR1 and CDR2 (germline): LGHNA, YNFKEQ. The V end was cut by 4 bases, the J end by 5 bases, with 18 bases between. CDR3 in DNA: TGTGCCAGCAGCCTTCGATTCAGCGGGCCGGACAATGAGCAGTTCTTC. Translation: CASSLRFSGPDNEQFF.

This clonotype was found a few times. V usage is TRBV6-5 and J usage is TRBJ1-1, with D maybe TRBD1 (6 bases). Germline V gene lookup returns CDR1 MNHEY and CDR2 SVGAGI. CDR3 length equals 16 residues. Deletions cut 6 bases from V and 6 bases from J, with 23 bases between. In DNA form, the CDR3 reads TGTGCCAGCAGATCCCGGGGGAGGGGGGCAGTCGCTGAAGCTTTCTTT. Translated: CASRSRGRGAVAEAFF.

The table lists this clonotype with a few counts. The chain couples TRBV7-3 to TRBJ2-5; 8 bases fit TRBD2. Trimming removed 1 base from V and 4 bases from J; junction bases left unmatched: 5. This CDR3 is built from 15 residues. The V gene's germline CDR1 is SGHTA and CDR2 FQGTGA. CDR3 DNA: TGTGCCAGCAGCTTAAGCGGGGGGACCCCAGAGACCCAGTACTTC. The encoded protein is CASSLSGGTPETQYF.

The rearrangement links TRBV5-1 to TRBJ1-2; D may be TRBD1 (6 bases). Deletions cut 4 bases from V and 5 bases from J, with 21 bases between. This CDR3 is built from 16 residues. Per germline, CDR1 SGHRS and CDR2 YFSETQ. CDR3 nucleotides: TGCGCCAGCAGCCCGAGGACAGTTTCGAGTGGGTATGGCTACACCTTC. Translated, it gives CASSPRTVSSGYGYTF.

This chain joins TRBV9 and TRBJ2-5, with a possible D match to TRBD1 (6 bases). The CDR3 runs 15 residues. Looked up from germline, CDR1 is SGDLS and CDR2 is YYNGEE. V was trimmed by 4 bases and J by 2 bases, leaving 15 bases between them. As DNA, the CDR3 is TGTGCCAGCAGCACGCGCAGAGGGGGACAAGAGACCCAGTACTTC. Its translation is CASSTRRGGQETQYF. The whole variable domain, remainder taken from reference TRBV9 and TRBJ2-5, is DSGVTQTPKHLITATGQRVTLRCSPRSGDLSVYWYQQSLDQGLQFLIQYYNGEERAKGNILERFSAQQFPDLHSELNLSSLELGDSALYFCASSTRRGGQETQYFGPGTRLLVL.

Regarding this clonotype: A much larger clone differs by one base, so this may be a read error. V and J are TRBV13 and TRBJ2-4; no firm D call. With the DNA end fitting TRBJ2-7 better, the J assignment may be wrong. Germline values: CDR1 PRHDT, CDR2 FYEKMQ (reference sequence). CDR3 size: 14 residues. CDR3 loop: CVSSLSANYYEQYF. The CDR3 region has the DNA TGTGTCAGCAGCTTATCAGCAAATTACTACGAGCAGTACTTC.

With regard to this clonotype: This may arise from a read error, as a much more abundant clone is one base away. J is TRBJ2-3 and V is TRBV4-1; TRBD2 matches at 11 bases. Germline loops: CDR1 MGHRA, CDR2 YSYEKL. CDR3 length equals 16 residues. Germline trimming cut 5 bases from V and 3 bases from J; bases unmatched to any gene: 7. The CDR3 is CASSYELAGATDTQYF. As DNA, the CDR3 is TGCGCCAGCAGCTATGAACTAGCGGGGGCTACAGATACGCAGTATTTT.

The rearrangement uses TRBV11-2 and TRBJ2-5; the D gene is possibly TRBD2 (6 bases). Trimming removed 3 bases at V and 4 bases at J, with 12 bases between. Germline V gene lookup returns CDR1 SGHAT and CDR2 FQNNGV. The CDR3 runs 14 residues. CDR3 DNA sequence: TGTGCCAGCAGCTTCCCTCCTAGCGTAGAGACCCAGTACTTC. Amino acid sequence: CASSFPPSVETQYF.

Turning to this clonotype: Just one base apart from a much larger clone, this may be a read error. V is TRBV4-1 and J is TRBJ2-1; TRBD2 matches at 12 bases. The CDR3 is 16 amino acids. Germline V gene data show CDR1 as MGHRA and CDR2 as YSYEKL. In DNA form, the CDR3 reads TGCGCCAGCAGCAAGACTAGCGGGAGCTCCTACAGTGAGCAGTTCTTC. Amino acids: CASSKTSGSSYSEQFF.

The gene calls are TRBV5-5 and TRBJ1-5; no clear D. Trimming shortened V by 2 bases and J by 4 bases, and 13 bases separated the two germline ends. The CDR3 consists of 15 residues. Germline lookup yields CDR1 SGHKS and CDR2 YYEKEE (reference sequence). CDR3 loop: CASSFGSGGNQPQHF. The CDR3 region has the DNA TGTGCCAGCAGCTTCGGGTCAGGAGGGAATCAGCCCCAGCATTTT.

The rearrangement joins TRBV3-1 to TRBJ1-2, with D perhaps TRBD1 (6 bases). This CDR3 is built from 17 residues. Trimming removed 4 bases at V and 6 bases at J, with 24 bases between. Germline V gene data show CDR1 as LGHDT and CDR2 as YNNKEL (reference sequence). The chain's CDR3 is CASSPERESGVTDGYTF. For the CDR3, the DNA is TGTGCCAGCAGCCCCGAGAGAGAATCAGGGGTCACCGATGGCTACACCTTC.

This clonotype was seen a few times. This chain links TRBV5-1 with TRBJ2-7, with 9 bases fitting TRBD2. V gave up 2 bases and J gave up 2 bases; unmatched junction bases: 5. Germline lookup yields CDR1 SGHRS and CDR2 YFSETQ. The CDR3 is made up of 15 amino acids. The CDR3 DNA sequence: TGCGCCAGCAGCTTCCCCTCTAGCGGGACCTACGAGCAGTACTTC. It translates to CASSFPSSGTYEQYF.

Only a few counts were recorded for this clonotype. The rearrangement joins TRBV29-1 to TRBJ1-2, with TRBD1 identical over 10 bases. Losses at the gene ends were 7 bases for V and 3 bases for J; bases not matched to a gene: 8. Germline-derived CDR1 and CDR2 are SQVTM and ANQGSEA. CDR3 length: 14 amino acids. CDR3 nucleotide sequence: TGCAGCGCCGGGGGGACAGGGGAATACTATGGCTACACCTTC. It yields the protein CSAGGTGEYYGYTF.

This clonotype has just a few counts. This chain joins TRBV7-2 and TRBJ2-1, with 8 bases identical to TRBD2. Germline loops: CDR1 SGHTA, CDR2 FQGNSA. The V segment lost 4 bases and the J segment 6 bases; nucleotides outside the gene matches: 14. This CDR3 region has 17 residues. The CDR3 sequence is CASSSPDGSGIFNEQFF. In DNA, the CDR3 is TGTGCCAGCAGCTCTCCAGATGGTAGCGGGATCTTCAATGAGCAGTTCTTC.